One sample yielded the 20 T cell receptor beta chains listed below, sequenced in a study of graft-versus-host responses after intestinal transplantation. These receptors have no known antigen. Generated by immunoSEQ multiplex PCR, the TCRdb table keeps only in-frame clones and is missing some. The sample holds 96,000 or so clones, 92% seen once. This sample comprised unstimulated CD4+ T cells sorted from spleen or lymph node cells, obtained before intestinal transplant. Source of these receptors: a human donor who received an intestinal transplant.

CDR3 in amino acids: CASASDRGNQPQHF. The DNA of the CDR3 is TGTGCCAGCGCTAGTGACAGGGGCAATCAGCCCCAGCATTTT. The chain recombines TRBV27 with TRBJ1-5; TRBD1 matches at 7 bases. Germline V gene lookup returns CDR1 MNHEY and CDR2 SMNVEV (reference sequence). The J segment lost 2 bases and the V segment lost 8 bases, leaving 6 bases of the junction unmatched. This CDR3 region has 14 residues.

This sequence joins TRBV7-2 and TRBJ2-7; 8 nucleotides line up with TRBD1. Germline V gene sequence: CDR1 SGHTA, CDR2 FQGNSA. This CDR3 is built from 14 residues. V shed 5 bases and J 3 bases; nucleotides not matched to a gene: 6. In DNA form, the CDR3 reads TGTGCCAGCAGCACCAGAACAGGGGGCTACGAGCAGTACTTC. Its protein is CASSTRTGGYEQYF.

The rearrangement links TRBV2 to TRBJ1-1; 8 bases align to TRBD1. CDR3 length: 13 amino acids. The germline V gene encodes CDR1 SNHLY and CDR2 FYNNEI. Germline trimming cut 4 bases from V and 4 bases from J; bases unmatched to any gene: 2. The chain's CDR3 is CASSAQGGTEAFF. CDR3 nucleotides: TGTGCCAGCAGTGCACAGGGGGGCACTGAAGCTTTCTTT.

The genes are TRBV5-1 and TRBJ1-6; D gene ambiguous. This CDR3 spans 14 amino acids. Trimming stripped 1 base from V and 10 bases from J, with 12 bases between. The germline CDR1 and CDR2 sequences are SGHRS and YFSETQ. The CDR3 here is CASSLQTTESPLHF. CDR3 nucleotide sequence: TGCGCCAGCAGCTTGCAGACTACGGAATCACCCCTCCACTTT. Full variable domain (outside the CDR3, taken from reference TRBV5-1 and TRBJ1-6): KAGVTQTPRYLIKTRGQQVTLSCSPISGHRSVSWYQQTPGQGLQFLFEYFSETQRNKGNFPGRFSGRQFSNSRSEMNVSTLELGDSALYLCASSLQTTESPLHFGNGTRLTVT.

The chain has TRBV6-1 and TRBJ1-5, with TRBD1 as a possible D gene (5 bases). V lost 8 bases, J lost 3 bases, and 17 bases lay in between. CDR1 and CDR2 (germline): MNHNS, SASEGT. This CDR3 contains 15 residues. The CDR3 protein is CASGAMRQFNQPQHF. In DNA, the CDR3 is TGTGCCAGCGGGGCCATGAGACAGTTCAATCAGCCCCAGCATTTT.

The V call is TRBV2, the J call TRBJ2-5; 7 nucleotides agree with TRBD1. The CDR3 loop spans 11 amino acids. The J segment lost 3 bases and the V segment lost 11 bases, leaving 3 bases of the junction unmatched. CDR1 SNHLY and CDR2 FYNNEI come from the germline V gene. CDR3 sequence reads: CALQGEETQYF. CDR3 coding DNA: TGTGCCCTTCAGGGGGAAGAGACCCAGTACTTC. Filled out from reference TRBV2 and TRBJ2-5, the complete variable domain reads EPEVTQTPSHQVTQMGQEVILRCVPISNHLYFYWYRQILGQKVEFLVSFYNNEISEKSEIFDDQFSVERPDGSNFTLKIRSTKLEDSAMYFCALQGEETQYFGPGTRLLVL.

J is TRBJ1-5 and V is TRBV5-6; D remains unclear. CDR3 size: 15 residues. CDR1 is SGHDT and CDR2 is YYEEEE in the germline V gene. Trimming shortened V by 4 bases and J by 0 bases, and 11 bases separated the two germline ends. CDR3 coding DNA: TGTGCCAGCAGCCGGAGTTCCAGTAGCAATCAGCCCCAGCATTTT. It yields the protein CASSRSSSSNQPQHF.

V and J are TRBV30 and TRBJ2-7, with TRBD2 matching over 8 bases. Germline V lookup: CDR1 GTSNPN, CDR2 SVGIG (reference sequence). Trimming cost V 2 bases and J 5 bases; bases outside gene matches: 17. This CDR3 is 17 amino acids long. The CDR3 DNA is TGTGCCTGGAGTTTGCCAGGGCTGAGCGGGAGTTCCCACGAGCAGTACTTC. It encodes CAWSLPGLSGSSHEQYF. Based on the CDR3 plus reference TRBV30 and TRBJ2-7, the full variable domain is SQTIHQWPATLVQPVGSPLSLECTVEGTSNPNLYWYRQAAGRGLQLLFYSVGIGQISSEVPQNLSASRPQDRQFILSSKKLLLSDSGFYLCAWSLPGLSGSSHEQYFGPGTRLTVT.

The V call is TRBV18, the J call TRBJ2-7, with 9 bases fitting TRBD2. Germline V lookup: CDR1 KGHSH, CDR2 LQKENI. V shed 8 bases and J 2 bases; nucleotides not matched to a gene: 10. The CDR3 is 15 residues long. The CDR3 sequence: CASHRSGRVPYEQYF. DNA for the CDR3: TGTGCCAGCCACCGTAGCGGGAGAGTCCCCTACGAGCAGTACTTC.

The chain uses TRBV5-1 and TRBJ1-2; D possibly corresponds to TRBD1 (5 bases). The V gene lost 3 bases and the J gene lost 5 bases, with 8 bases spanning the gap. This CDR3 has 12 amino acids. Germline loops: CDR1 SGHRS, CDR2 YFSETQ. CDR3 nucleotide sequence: TGCGCCAGCAGCTCAGGGCTTTATGGCTACACCTTC. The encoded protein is CASSSGLYGYTF.

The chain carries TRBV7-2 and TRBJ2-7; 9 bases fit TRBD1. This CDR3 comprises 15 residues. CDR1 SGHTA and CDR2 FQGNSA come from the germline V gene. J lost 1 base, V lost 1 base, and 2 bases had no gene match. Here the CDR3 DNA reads TGTGCCAGCAGCTTAGGCGGGACAGGGTCCTACGAGCAGTACTTC. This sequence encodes CASSLGGTGSYEQYF.

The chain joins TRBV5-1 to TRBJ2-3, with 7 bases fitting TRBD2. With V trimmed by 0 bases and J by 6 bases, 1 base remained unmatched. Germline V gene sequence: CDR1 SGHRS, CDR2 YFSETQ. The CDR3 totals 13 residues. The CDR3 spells CASSLGSGDTQYF. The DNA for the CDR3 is TGCGCCAGCAGCTTGGGTAGCGGGGATACGCAGTATTTT.

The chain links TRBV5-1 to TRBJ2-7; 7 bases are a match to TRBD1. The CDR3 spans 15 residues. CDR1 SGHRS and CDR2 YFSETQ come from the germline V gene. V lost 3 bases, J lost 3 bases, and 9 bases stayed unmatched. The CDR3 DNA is TGCGCCAGCAGCTCGACCAGGGACAGAAGCTACGAGCAGTACTTC. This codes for CASSSTRDRSYEQYF.

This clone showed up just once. The CDR3 reads CASIGGWRNEAFF. In DNA form, the CDR3 reads TGTGCCAGTATCGGTGGTTGGAGGAATGAAGCTTTCTTT. The rearrangement uses TRBV19 and TRBJ1-1; D uncertain. CDR1 and CDR2 (germline): LNHDA, SQIVND (reference sequence). The CDR3 totals 13 residues. Trimming took 7 bases from V and 7 from J, leaving 16 bases between them.

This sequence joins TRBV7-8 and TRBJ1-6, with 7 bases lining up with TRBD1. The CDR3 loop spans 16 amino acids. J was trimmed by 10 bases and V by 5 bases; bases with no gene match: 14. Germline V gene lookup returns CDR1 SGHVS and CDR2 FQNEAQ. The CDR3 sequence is CASSRSGTALLSPLHF. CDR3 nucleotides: TGTGCCAGCAGCCGCTCCGGGACAGCTCTCTTATCACCCCTCCACTTT.

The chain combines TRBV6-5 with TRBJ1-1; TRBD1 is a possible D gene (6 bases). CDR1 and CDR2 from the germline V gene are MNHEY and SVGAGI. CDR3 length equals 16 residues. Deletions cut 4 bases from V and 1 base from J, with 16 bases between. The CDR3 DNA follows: TGTGCCAGCAGTTTATTACAGGGAAGGGAGAACACTGAAGCTTTCTTT. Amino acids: CASSLLQGRENTEAFF.

The CDR3 loop is CASTDRGGNQPQHF. In DNA, the CDR3 is TGTGCCAGCACTGACCGGGGGGGCAATCAGCCCCAGCATTTT. The chain has TRBV6-6 and TRBJ1-5; possible D gene TRBD1, 5 bases. The CDR3 spans 14 residues. In germline, CDR1 is MNHNY, CDR2 SVGAGI (reference sequence). The V gene lost 7 bases and the J gene lost 2 bases, with 12 bases spanning the gap.

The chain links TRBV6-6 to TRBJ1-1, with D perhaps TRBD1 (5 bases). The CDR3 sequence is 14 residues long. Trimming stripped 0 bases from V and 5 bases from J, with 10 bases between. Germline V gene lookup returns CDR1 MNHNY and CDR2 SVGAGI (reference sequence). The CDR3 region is CASSYSPGQTEAFF. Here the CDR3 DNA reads TGTGCCAGCAGTTACTCGCCAGGGCAGACTGAAGCTTTCTTT.

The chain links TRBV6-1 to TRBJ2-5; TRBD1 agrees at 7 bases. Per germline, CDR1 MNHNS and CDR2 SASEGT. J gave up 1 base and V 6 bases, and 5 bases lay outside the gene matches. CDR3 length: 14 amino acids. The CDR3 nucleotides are TGTGCCAGCAGATTTACAGGGGCCCAAGAGACCCAGTACTTC. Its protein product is CASRFTGAQETQYF.

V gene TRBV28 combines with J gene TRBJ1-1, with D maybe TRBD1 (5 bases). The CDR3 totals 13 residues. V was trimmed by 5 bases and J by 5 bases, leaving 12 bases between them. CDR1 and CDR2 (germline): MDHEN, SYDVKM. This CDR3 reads CASSGAPRTEAFF. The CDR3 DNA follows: TGTGCCAGCAGTGGGGCCCCAAGGACTGAAGCTTTCTTT.